This TCR beta chain emerged from a study of T cell responses to AZD1222 COVID-19 vaccine. Study-wide points: It was only after the peak T cell response that any repertoires were sampled.

CDR1 and CDR2 (germline): SGHAT, FQNNGV. The V gene lost 5 bases and the J gene lost 2 bases, with 5 bases spanning the gap. The CDR3 has 12 residues. TCRdb's copy holds only in-frame clones and misses some; the assay was immunoSEQ multiplex PCR. The sample comprises some 150,000 clones, 86% of which are singletons, and approximately 5% rests with the top ten. Details on this clone: Its specificity is unknown.

The V and J genes are TRBV11-2 and TRBJ2-3; no firm D call. The sample in question was peripheral blood, obtained 28 days after the second AZD1222 dose. This sequence originates from an adult who received the AZD1222 COVID-19 vaccine. The CDR3 here is CASSRNTDTQYF. The CDR3 DNA follows: TGTGCCAGCAGCAGAAACACAGATACGCAGTATTTT.